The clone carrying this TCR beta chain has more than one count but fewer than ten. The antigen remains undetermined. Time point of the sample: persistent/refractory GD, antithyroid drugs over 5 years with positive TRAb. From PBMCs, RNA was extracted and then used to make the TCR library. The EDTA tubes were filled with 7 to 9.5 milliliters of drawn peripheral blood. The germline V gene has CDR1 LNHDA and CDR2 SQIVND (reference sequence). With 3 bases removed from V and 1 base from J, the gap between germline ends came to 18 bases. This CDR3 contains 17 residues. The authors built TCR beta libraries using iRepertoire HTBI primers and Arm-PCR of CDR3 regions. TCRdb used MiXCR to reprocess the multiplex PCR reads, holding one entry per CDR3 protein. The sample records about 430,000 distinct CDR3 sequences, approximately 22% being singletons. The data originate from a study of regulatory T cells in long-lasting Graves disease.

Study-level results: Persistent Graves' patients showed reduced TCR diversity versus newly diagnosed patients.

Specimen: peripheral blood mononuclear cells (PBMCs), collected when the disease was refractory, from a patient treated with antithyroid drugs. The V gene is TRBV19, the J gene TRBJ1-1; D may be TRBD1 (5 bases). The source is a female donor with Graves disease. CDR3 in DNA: TGTGCCAGTAGTATCATGCGACAGACAACCTCGAACACTGAAGCTTTCTTT. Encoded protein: CASSIMRQTTSNTEAFF.